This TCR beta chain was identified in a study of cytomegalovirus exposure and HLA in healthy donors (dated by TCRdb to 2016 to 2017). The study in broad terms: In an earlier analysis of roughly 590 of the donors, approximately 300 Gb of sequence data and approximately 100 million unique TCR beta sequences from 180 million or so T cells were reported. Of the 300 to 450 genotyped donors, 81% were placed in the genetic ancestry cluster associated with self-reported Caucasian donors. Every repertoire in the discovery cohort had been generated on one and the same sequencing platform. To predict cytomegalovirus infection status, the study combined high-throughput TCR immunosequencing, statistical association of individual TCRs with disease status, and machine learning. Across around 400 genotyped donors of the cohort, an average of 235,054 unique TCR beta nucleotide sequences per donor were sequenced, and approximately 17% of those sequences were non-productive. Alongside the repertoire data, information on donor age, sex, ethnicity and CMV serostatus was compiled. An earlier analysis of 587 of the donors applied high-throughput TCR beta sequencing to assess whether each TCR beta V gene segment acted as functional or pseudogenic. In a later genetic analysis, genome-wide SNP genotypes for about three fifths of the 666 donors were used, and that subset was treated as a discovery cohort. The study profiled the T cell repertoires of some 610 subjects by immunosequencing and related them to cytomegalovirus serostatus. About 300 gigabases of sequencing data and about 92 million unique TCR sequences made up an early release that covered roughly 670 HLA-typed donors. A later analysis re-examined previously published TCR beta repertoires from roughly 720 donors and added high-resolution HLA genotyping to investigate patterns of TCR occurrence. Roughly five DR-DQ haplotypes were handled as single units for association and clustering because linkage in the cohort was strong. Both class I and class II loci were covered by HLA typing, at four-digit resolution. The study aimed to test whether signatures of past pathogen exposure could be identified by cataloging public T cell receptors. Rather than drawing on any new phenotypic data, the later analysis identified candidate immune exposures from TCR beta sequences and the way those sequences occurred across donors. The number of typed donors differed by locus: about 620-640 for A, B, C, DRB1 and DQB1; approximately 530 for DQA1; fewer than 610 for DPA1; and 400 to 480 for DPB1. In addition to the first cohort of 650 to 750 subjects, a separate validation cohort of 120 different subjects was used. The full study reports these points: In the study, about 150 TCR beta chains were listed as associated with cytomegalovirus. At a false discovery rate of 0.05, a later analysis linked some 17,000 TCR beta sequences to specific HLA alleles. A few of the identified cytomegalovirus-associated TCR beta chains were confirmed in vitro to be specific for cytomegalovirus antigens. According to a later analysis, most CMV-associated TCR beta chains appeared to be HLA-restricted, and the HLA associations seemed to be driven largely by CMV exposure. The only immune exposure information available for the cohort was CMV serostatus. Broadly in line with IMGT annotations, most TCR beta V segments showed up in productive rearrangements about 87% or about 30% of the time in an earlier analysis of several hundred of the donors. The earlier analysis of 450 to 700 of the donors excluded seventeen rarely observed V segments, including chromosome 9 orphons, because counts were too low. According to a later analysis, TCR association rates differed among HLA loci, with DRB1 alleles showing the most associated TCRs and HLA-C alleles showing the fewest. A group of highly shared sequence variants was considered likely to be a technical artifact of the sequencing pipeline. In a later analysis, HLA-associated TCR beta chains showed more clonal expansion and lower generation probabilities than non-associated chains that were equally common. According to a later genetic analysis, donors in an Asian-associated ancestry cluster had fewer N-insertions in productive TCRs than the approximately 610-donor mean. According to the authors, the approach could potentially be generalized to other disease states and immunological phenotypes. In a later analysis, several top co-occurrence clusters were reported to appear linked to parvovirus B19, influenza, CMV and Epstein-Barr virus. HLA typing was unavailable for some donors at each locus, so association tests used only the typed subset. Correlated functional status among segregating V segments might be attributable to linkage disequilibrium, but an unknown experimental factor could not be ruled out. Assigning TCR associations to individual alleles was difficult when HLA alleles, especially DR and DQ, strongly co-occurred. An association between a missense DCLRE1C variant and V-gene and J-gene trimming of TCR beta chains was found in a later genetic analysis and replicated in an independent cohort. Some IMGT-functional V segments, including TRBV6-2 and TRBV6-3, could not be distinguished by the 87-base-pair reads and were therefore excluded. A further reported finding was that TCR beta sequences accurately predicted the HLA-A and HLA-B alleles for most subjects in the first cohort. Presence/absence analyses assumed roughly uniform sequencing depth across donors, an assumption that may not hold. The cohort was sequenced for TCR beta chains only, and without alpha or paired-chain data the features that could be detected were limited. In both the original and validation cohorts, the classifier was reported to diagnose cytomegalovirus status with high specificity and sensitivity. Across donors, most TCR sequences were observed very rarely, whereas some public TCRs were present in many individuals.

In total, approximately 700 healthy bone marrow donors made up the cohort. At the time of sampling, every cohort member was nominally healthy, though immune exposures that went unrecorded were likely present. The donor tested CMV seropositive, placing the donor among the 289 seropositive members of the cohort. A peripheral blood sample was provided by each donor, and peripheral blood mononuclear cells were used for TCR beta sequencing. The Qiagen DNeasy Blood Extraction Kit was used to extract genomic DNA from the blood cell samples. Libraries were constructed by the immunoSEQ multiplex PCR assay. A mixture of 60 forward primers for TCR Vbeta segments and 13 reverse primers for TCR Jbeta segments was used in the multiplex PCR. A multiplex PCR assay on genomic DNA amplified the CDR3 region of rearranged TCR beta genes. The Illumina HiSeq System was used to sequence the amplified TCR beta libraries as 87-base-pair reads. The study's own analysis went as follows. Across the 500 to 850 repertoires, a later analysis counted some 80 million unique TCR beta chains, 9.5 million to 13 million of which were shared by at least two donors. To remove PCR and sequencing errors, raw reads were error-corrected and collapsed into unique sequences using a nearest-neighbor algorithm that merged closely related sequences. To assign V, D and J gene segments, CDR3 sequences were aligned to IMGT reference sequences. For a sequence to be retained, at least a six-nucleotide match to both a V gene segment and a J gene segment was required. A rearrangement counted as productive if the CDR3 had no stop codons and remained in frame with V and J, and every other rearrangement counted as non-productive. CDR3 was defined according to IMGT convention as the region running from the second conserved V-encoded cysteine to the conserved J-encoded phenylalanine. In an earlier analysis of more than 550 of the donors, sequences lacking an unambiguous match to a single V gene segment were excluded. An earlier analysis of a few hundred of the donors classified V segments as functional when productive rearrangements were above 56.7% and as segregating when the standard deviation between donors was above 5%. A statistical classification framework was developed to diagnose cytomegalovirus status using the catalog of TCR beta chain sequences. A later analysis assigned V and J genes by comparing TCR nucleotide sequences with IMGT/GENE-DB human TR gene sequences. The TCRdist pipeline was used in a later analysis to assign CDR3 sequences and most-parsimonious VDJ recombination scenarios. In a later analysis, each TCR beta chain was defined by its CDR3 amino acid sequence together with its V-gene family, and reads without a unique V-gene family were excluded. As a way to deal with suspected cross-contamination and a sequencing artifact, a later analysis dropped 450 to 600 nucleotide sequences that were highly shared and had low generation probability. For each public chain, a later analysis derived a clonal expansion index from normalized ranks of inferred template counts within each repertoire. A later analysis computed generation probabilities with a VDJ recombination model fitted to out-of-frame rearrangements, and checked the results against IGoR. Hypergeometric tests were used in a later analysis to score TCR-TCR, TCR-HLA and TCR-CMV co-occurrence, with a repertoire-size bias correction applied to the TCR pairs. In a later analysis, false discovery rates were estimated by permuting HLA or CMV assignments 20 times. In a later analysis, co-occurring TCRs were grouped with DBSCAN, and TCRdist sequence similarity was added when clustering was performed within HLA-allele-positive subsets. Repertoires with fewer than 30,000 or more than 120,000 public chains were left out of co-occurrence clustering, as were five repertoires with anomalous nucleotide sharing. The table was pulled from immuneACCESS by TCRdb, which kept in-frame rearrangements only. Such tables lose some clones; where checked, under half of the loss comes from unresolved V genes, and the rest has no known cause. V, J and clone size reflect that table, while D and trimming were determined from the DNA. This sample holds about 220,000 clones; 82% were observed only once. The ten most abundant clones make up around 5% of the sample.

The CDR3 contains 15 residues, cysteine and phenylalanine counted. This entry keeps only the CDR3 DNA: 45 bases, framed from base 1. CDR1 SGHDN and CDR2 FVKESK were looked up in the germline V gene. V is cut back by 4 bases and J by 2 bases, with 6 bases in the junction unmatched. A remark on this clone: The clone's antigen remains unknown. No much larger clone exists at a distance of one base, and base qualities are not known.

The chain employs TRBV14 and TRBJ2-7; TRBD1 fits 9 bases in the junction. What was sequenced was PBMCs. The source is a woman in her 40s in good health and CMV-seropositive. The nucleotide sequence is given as TGTGCCAGCAGCCTAGGGACAGGGCAGCCCTACGAGCAGTACTTC. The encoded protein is CASSLGTGQPYEQYF. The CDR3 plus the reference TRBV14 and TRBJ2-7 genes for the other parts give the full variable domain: EAGVTQFPSHSVIEKGQTVTLRCDPISGHDNLYWYRRVMGKEIKFLLHFVKESKQDESGMPNNRFLAERTGGTYSTLKVQPAELEDSGVYFCASSLGTGQPYEQYFGPGTRLTVT.